This record concerns one T cell receptor (beta chain) sequence. Its cognate antigen is unknown. This sample was taken from a study of T cells expressing NK-cell markers. Findings and limits, study-wide: Also leading the CD3+CD56-NKG2C+ fraction in several donors were these clonotypes. In over 5 donors, dominant CD3+CD56+NKG2C+ clonotypes ranked among the top 10 CD8+ clonotypes.

The germline V gene encodes CDR1 DFQATT and CDR2 SNEGSKA (reference sequence). The CDR3 has 11 amino acids. No DNA is given; TCRdb re-called the 5' RACE reads and lists each CDR3 protein once. Its listing shows hundreds of thousands of distinct CDR3 sequences. This receptor was identified in a woman aged 18 to 69 in good health. This sequence joins TRBV20-1 and TRBJ2-1; TCRdb selects TRBD2, and the lack of DNA leaves this call unchecked. The specimen was blood T cells: a sorted CD56 or NKG2C T cell subset, CD4+ or CD8+ T cells, or bulk PBMC T cells (not recorded which). CDR3: CSAHLAAEQFF.